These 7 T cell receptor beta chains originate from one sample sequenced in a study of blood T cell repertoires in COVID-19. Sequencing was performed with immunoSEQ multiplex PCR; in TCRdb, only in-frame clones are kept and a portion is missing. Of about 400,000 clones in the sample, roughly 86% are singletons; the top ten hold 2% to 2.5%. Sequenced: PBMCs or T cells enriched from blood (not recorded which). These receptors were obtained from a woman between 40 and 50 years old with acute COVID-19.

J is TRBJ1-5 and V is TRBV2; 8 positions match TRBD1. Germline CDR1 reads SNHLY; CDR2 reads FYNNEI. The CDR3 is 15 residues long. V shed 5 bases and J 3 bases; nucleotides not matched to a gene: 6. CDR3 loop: CASSSSGGPNQPQHF. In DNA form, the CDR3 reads TGTGCCAGCAGTAGCTCAGGGGGCCCCAATCAGCCCCAGCATTTT.

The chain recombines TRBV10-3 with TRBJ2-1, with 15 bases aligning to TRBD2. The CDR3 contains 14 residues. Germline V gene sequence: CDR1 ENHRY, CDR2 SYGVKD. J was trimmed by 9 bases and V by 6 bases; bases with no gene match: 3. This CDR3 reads CAIRGTSGGPEQFF. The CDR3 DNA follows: TGTGCCATCAGAGGGACTAGCGGGGGGCCTGAGCAGTTCTTC.

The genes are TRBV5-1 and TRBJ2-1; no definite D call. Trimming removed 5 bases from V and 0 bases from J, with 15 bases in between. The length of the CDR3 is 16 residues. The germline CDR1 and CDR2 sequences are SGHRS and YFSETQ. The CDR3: CASSRFHSSSYNEQFF. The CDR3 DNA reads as TGCGCCAGCAGTCGTTTCCACTCGAGCTCCTACAATGAGCAGTTCTTC. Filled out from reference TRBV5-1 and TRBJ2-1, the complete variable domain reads KAGVTQTPRYLIKTRGQQVTLSCSPISGHRSVSWYQQTPGQGLQFLFEYFSETQRNKGNFPGRFSGRQFSNSRSEMNVSTLELGDSALYLCASSRFHSSSYNEQFFGPGTRLTVL.

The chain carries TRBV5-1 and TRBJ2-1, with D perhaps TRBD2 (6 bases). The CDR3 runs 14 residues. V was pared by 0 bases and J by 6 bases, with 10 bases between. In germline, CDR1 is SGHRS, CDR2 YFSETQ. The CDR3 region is CASSLVGGPNEQFF. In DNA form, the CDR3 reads TGCGCCAGCAGCTTGGTCGGGGGACCCAATGAGCAGTTCTTC.

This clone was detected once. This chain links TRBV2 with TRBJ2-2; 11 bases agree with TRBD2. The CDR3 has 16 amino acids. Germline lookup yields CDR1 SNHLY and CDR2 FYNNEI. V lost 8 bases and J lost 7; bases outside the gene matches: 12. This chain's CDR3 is CASGPIAGGRIGELFF. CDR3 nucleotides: TGTGCCAGCGGACCCATAGCGGGGGGGAGGATCGGGGAGCTGTTTTTT.

The CDR3 region has the DNA TGTGCCAGCAGCCGTAGTCCGACAGAAGCTTTCTTT. It yields the protein CASSRSPTEAFF. This chain connects TRBV6-5 to TRBJ1-1; unclear D gene. This CDR3 is built from 12 residues. CDR1 MNHEY and CDR2 SVGAGI come from the germline V gene. Deletions cut 6 bases from V and 8 bases from J, with 13 bases between.

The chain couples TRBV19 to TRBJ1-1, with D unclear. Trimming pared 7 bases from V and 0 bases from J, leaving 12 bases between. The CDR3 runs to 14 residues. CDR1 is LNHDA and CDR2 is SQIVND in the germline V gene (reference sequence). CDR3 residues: CASNLGIMNTEAFF. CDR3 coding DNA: TGTGCCAGTAACCTCGGTATCATGAACACTGAAGCTTTCTTT.